Listed here are 27 T cell receptor beta chains from one sample, sequenced in a study of PD-1 blockade in classical Hodgkin lymphoma. Sequencing was performed with immunoSEQ multiplex PCR; in TCRdb, only in-frame clones are kept and a portion is missing. The sample has 29,000 or so clones; 70% to 75% are singletons. All patients relapsed after autologous stem cell transplantation, and brentuximab vedotin exposure varied. This specimen was peripheral blood mononuclear cells (PBMCs), taken before the second cycle of nivolumab. Receptors originate from a human donor with classical Hodgkin lymphoma.

This rearrangement joins TRBV7-9 to TRBJ2-1; D gene unclear. The length of the CDR3 is 15 residues. In germline, CDR1 is SEHNR, CDR2 FQNEAQ (reference sequence). V was shortened by 2 bases and J by 0 bases, with 8 bases between the two germline ends. The CDR3 protein is CASSLQAGSYNEQFF. The DNA for the CDR3 is TGTGCCAGCAGCTTACAGGCAGGCTCCTACAATGAGCAGTTCTTC.

V usage is TRBV5-4 and J usage is TRBJ2-7, with TRBD1 as a possible D gene (5 bases). V was clipped by 2 bases and J by 5 bases, with 14 bases between them. Germline V gives CDR1 SGHNT, CDR2 YYREEE (reference sequence). The length of the CDR3 is 14 residues. In DNA form, the CDR3 reads TGTGCCAGCAGCTTCCAGGGCTCTCGGGACGAGCAGTACTTC. It yields the protein CASSFQGSRDEQYF. The whole variable domain, filled in from reference TRBV5-4 and TRBJ2-7, reads ETGVTQSPTHLIKTRGQQVTLRCSSQSGHNTVSWYQQALGQGPQFIFQYYREEENGRGNFPPRFSGLQFPNYSSELNVNALELDDSALYLCASSFQGSRDEQYFGPGTRLTVT.

The chain links TRBV6-5 to TRBJ1-3, with D possibly being TRBD1 (5 bases). Per germline, CDR1 MNHEY and CDR2 SVGAGI. The CDR3 has 13 residues. The V gene lost 8 bases and the J gene lost 5 bases, with 13 bases spanning the gap. CDR3 protein: CASGQGERNTIYF. CDR3 DNA: TGTGCCAGCGGTCAGGGAGAGAGAAACACCATATATTTT.

The rearrangement links TRBV2 to TRBJ1-6; D is uncertain. V lost 5 bases, J lost 4 bases, and 12 bases lay in between. Germline V gene lookup returns CDR1 SNHLY and CDR2 FYNNEI. The CDR3 has 15 amino acids. CDR3 sequence reads: CASSRWTDYNSPLHF. The CDR3 DNA is TGTGCCAGCAGTAGATGGACTGATTATAATTCACCCCTCCACTTT.

This clone has just a few counts. Different DNA sequences within this sample yield the same CDR3. This chain connects TRBV12-2 to TRBJ1-6; the DNA was not compared with TRBD1, the D call given in the table. TRBV12-2 is listed as a pseudogene. CDR3 length equals 15 residues. The CDR3 sequence is CASRLVQGCNSPLHF. The CDR3 coding sequence is TGTGCAAGTCGCTTAGTCCAGGGTTGTAATTCACCCCTCCACTTT.

This chain joins TRBV9 and TRBJ2-6; D perhaps matches TRBD2 (7 bases). Between the trimmed V and J ends, which lost 0 bases and 2 bases, there was a span of 12 bases. CDR1 and CDR2 from the germline V gene are SGDLS and YYNGEE. This CDR3 comprises 17 residues. The CDR3 DNA reads as TGTGCCAGCAGCGTAGCTACAGGGAGGGCTGGGGCCAACGTCCTGACTTTC. As protein: CASSVATGRAGANVLTF. Variable domain in full (rest from reference TRBV9 and TRBJ2-6): DSGVTQTPKHLITATGQRVTLRCSPRSGDLSVYWYQQSLDQGLQFLIQYYNGEERAKGNILERFSAQQFPDLHSELNLSSLELGDSALYFCASSVATGRAGANVLTFGAGSRLTVL.

The chain links TRBV6-6 to TRBJ1-6; no clear D. Germline V CDR1 and CDR2: MNHNY, SVGAGI (reference sequence). V was pared by 4 bases and J by 3 bases, with 10 bases between. This CDR3 contains 15 residues. The DNA of the CDR3 is TGTGCCAGCAGTTCGGGTGCAGGCTATAATTCACCCCTCCACTTT. This gives the protein CASSSGAGYNSPLHF.

The gene calls are TRBV9 and TRBJ1-1; possible D gene TRBD1, 5 bases. CDR1 is SGDLS, CDR2 YYNGEE, per germline. The germline V and J ends were trimmed by 0 bases and 7 bases, with 16 bases remaining between them. The CDR3 loop spans 15 amino acids. CDR3 region: CASSVGRGREGEAFF. CDR3 DNA sequence: TGTGCCAGCAGCGTAGGACGGGGGAGGGAGGGTGAAGCTTTCTTT.

This chain uses TRBV10-3 with TRBJ2-7; D is possibly TRBD2 (6 bases). The V gene's germline CDR1 is ENHRY and CDR2 SYGVKD. V was clipped by 3 bases and J by 3 bases, with 15 bases between them. This CDR3 region has 15 residues. The CDR3 region is CAISEPLAAGYEQYF. In DNA form, the CDR3 reads TGTGCCATCAGTGAACCCTTAGCGGCGGGCTACGAGCAGTACTTC.

This sequence joins TRBV29-1 and TRBJ1-1; D uncertain. The germline CDR1 and CDR2 sequences are SQVTM and ANQGSEA. Trimming removed 6 bases from V and 3 bases from J, with 14 bases in between. This CDR3 is 13 amino acids long. CDR3 nucleotides: TGCAGCGTGTTGCGAGTGGAGGACACTGAAGCTTTCTTT. Encoded protein: CSVLRVEDTEAFF.

The chain employs TRBV9 and TRBJ2-2; D might be TRBD1 (5 bases). V was shortened by 0 bases and J by 0 bases, with 9 bases between the two germline ends. The CDR3 runs 16 residues. CDR1 is SGDLS, CDR2 YYNGEE, per germline. CDR3 sequence reads: CASSVARQTNTGELFF. CDR3 DNA: TGTGCCAGCAGCGTAGCTAGACAGACGAACACCGGGGAGCTGTTTTTT. The variable domain in full, with the rest retrieved from reference TRBV9 and TRBJ2-2, is DSGVTQTPKHLITATGQRVTLRCSPRSGDLSVYWYQQSLDQGLQFLIQYYNGEERAKGNILERFSAQQFPDLHSELNLSSLELGDSALYFCASSVARQTNTGELFFGEGSRLTVL.

V and J are TRBV4-3 and TRBJ2-7; 9 bases line up with TRBD1. After removal of 0 bases from V and 4 bases from J, the junction contained 13 bases not matched to a gene. Looked up from germline, CDR1 is LGHNA and CDR2 is YSLEER. The CDR3 runs 18 residues. CDR3 DNA: TGCGCCAGCAGCCAAGATACCCATCGGACAGGGGAAGCGTACGAGCAGTACTTC. Protein sequence: CASSQDTHRTGEAYEQYF.

This clone appeared a single time. The genes are TRBV6-1 and TRBJ1-2; the D is unclear. The CDR3 runs 15 residues. V was shortened by 4 bases and J by 4 bases, with 16 bases between the two germline ends. The germline V gene has CDR1 MNHNS and CDR2 SASEGT. The CDR3, as DNA: TGTGCCAGCAGTGTAGGACGGGCACCGGGCTATGGCTACACCTTC. Its protein is CASSVGRAPGYGYTF.

The chain has TRBV5-5 and TRBJ2-7; 8 positions match TRBD1. From germline, CDR1 is SGHKS and CDR2 YYEKEE (reference sequence). This CDR3 region has 14 residues. V lost 4 bases and J lost 4; bases outside the gene matches: 7. CDR3 sequence: CASSPQDRVYEQYF. The CDR3 nucleotides read TGTGCCAGCAGCCCACAGGACAGGGTTTACGAGCAGTACTTC.

The chain joins TRBV19 to TRBJ2-3; no clear D gene. Germline V lookup: CDR1 LNHDA, CDR2 SQIVND (reference sequence). The length of the CDR3 is 16 residues. Trimming stripped 6 bases from V and 1 base from J, with 17 bases between. CDR3 DNA sequence: TGTGCCAGTAGCTCCCAGCCAGACTGGGGCACAGATACGCAGTATTTT. Translated, it gives CASSSQPDWGTDTQYF.

This clone was detected only once. This chain uses TRBV6-1 with TRBJ1-5, with 7 bases lining up with TRBD1. The length of the CDR3 is 15 residues. The J segment lost 3 bases and the V segment lost 6 bases, leaving 8 bases of the junction unmatched. Germline V gives CDR1 MNHNS, CDR2 SASEGT. CDR3 DNA sequence: TGTGCCAGCAGGCGACAGGGTTGGGACAATCAGCCCCAGCATTTT. This sequence encodes CASRRQGWDNQPQHF.

The chain is built from TRBV10-2 and TRBJ2-5; D is undetermined. The CDR3 consists of 15 residues. Germline V gene data show CDR1 as WSHSY and CDR2 as SAAADI. The V gene lost 6 bases and the J gene lost 2 bases, with 16 bases spanning the gap. The CDR3 DNA is TGCGCCAGCAGGGGTACAGAGAGGCGGCAAGAGACCCAGTACTTC. Its protein is CASRGTERRQETQYF.

The chain uses TRBV7-2 and TRBJ2-3, with D perhaps TRBD1 (5 bases). The CDR3 consists of 15 residues. V lost 0 bases to trimming and J lost 0 bases, with 7 bases between them. Germline V lookup: CDR1 SGHTA, CDR2 FQGNSA. The CDR3 bases are TGTGCCAGCAGCTTAGCGGCAGGGAGCACAGATACGCAGTATTTT. Protein product: CASSLAAGSTDTQYF.

V usage is TRBV6-1 and J usage is TRBJ2-1; TRBD2 might be the D (6 bases). The V end lost 2 bases, the J end lost 0 bases, and 11 bases lay between the germline ends. The CDR3 sequence is 16 residues long. Germline CDR1 MNHNS, CDR2 SASEGT. The CDR3 here is CASSERTGGSYNEQFF. In nucleotides, the CDR3 is TGTGCCAGCAGTGAAAGGACCGGGGGCTCCTACAATGAGCAGTTCTTC.

This clone has just one count. The V and J genes are TRBV30 and TRBJ1-2; maybe TRBD1 (6 bases). The V end was cut by 3 bases, the J end by 5 bases, with 10 bases between. Germline V gene data show CDR1 as GTSNPN and CDR2 as SVGIG (reference sequence). The CDR3 length is 12 residues. The CDR3 DNA reads as TGTGCCTGGAGCGATGGACAGTATGGCTACACCTTC. Its protein is CAWSDGQYGYTF.

The chain links TRBV27 to TRBJ2-7, with TRBD2 identical over 8 bases. The CDR3 has 13 amino acids. The trim removed 6 bases at V and 5 bases at J, leaving 6 bases unmatched. Germline CDR1 and CDR2: MNHEY and SMNVEV (reference sequence). CDR3 nucleotides: TGTGCCAGCAGAACCAGCGGGGGTGACGAGCAGTACTTC. Its translation: CASRTSGGDEQYF.

This clone has a handful of counts. The chain joins TRBV21-1 to TRBJ2-1. TRBV21-1 is a pseudogene segment. There are 17 residues in the CDR3. CDR3 bases: TGTGCCAGCAGGGGCCCCTCAAGGCTCGAAACTACAAATGAGCAGTTCTTC. Residues: CASRGPSRLETTNEQFF.

The chain joins TRBV19 to TRBJ2-1; TRBD2 matches at 8 bases. The CDR3 spans 15 residues. Looked up from germline, CDR1 is LNHDA and CDR2 is SQIVND (reference sequence). J was trimmed by 9 bases and V by 5 bases; bases with no gene match: 12. CDR3 sequence reads: CASSRGGSTHSEQFF. CDR3 DNA: TGTGCCAGTAGTCGGGGGGGGAGCACACACAGTGAGCAGTTCTTC.

This chain joins TRBV9 and TRBJ1-1, with 7 bases aligning to TRBD1. The length of the CDR3 is 14 residues. The germline V gene encodes CDR1 SGDLS and CDR2 YYNGEE. Trimming at V came to 4 bases and at J to 5 bases, leaving 8 bases not matched to a gene. The CDR3 nucleotides are TGTGCCAGCAGCATCGGACAGGATAGAACTGAAGCTTTCTTT. Translation gives CASSIGQDRTEAFF. The full variable domain, in which reference TRBV9 and TRBJ1-1 provide the parts outside the CDR3, is DSGVTQTPKHLITATGQRVTLRCSPRSGDLSVYWYQQSLDQGLQFLIQYYNGEERAKGNILERFSAQQFPDLHSELNLSSLELGDSALYFCASSIGQDRTEAFFGQGTRLTVV.

This clone was seen only a few times. The V call is TRBV5-1, the J call TRBJ1-1; D gene unclear. Per the germline V gene, CDR1 is SGHRS and CDR2 is YFSETQ. The CDR3 runs 14 residues. Trimming left V 9 bases short and J 0 bases short, with 15 bases between. CDR3 region: CATRLLSLNTEAFF. For the CDR3, the DNA is TGCGCCACCCGACTGCTGAGCCTGAACACTGAAGCTTTCTTT.

This clone turned up a few times. The V call is TRBV28, the J call TRBJ1-5, with unresolved D. From germline, CDR1 is MDHEN and CDR2 SYDVKM. The ends were cut back, 8 bases at V and 5 bases at J, with 16 bases in the middle. The length of the CDR3 is 14 residues. CDR3 loop: CASEEIYRDQPQHF. For the CDR3, the DNA is TGTGCCAGCGAAGAGATTTACAGAGATCAGCCCCAGCATTTT. The full variable domain, with the rest looked up from reference TRBV28 and TRBJ1-5, is DVKVTQSSRYLVKRTGEKVFLECVQDMDHENMFWYRQDPGLGLRLIYFSYDVKMKEKGDIPEGYSVSREKKERFSLILESASTNQTSMYLCASEEIYRDQPQHFGDGTRLSIL.

The table lists this clone with a few counts. V usage is TRBV6-5 and J usage is TRBJ1-2; tentatively, D is TRBD1 (6 bases). Germline CDR1 is MNHEY and CDR2 is SVGAGI. V lost 10 bases, J lost 7 bases, and 19 bases lay in between. This CDR3 contains 13 residues. CDR3 in DNA: TGTGCCACCTACCGGGGGGGGCTCAGTGGCTACACCTTC. Translated, it gives CATYRGGLSGYTF.